A single T cell receptor (beta chain) is shown here with its context. Clones were read by immunoSEQ multiplex PCR, and TCRdb kept only the in-frame ones, dropping some. The sample gives about 220,000 clones, 84% of which show up once; approximately 6.5% is in the top ten. The sample originates from a study of blood T cell repertoires in COVID-19. The CDR3 is made up of 12 amino acids. Trimming cost V 8 bases and J 3 bases, with 13 bases left between them. The germline V gene has CDR1 GTSNPN and CDR2 SVGIG (reference sequence). The clonotype was recovered from a woman between 35 and 50 years old who had recovered from COVID-19. J is TRBJ1-2 and V is TRBV30, with D uncertain. The sample consisted of PBMCs or T cells enriched from blood (not recorded which). The CDR3 loop reads CAHAGGDYGYTF. CDR3 sequence (DNA): TGTGCCCACGCGGGTGGGGACTATGGCTACACCTTC. Combining the CDR3 with reference TRBV30 and TRBJ1-2 gives the whole variable domain SQTIHQWPATLVQPVGSPLSLECTVEGTSNPNLYWYRQAAGRGLQLLFYSVGIGQISSEVPQNLSASRPQDRQFILSSKKLLLSDSGFYLCAHAGGDYGYTFGSGTRLTVV.